The rows below give T cell receptor beta chains drawn from one sample of a study of cytomegalovirus exposure and HLA in healthy donors. Using immunoSEQ multiplex PCR, the repertoire was profiled, and TCRdb retains in-frame clones only, with some absent. Found here are roughly 160,000 clones, nearly 80% of them singletons; the top ten hold about 9.9%. Material for sequencing was PBMCs. The receptors come from a man aged 18 to 29 in good health and CMV-seropositive. CDR3s include the opening cysteine and the closing phenylalanine or tryptophan. The D gene is left open where the match is weak. Only some rows state a clone size, as once, few, many or a class for expanded clones.

d_call	clone_size	cdr3_length	j_call	v_call	cdr3_nt	cdr3_aa
.	.	14	TRBJ1-1	TRBV5-4	TGTGCCAGCAGCGCCAACCCTATGAACACTGAAGCTTTCTTT	CASSANPMNTEAFF
.	once	15	TRBJ1-1	TRBV5-4	TGTGCCAGCAGCTTGGAACGGGTCGGGAACACTGAAGCTTTCTTT	CASSLERVGNTEAFF
.	.	15	TRBJ1-1	TRBV4-2	TGTGCCAGCAGCCAAGATGGCGCGGGGAACACTGAAGCTTTCTTT	CASSQDGAGNTEAFF
TRBD1	.	15	TRBJ1-4	TRBV4-2	TGTGCCAGCAGCCAAGATACGGGACAGCCTGAAAAACTGTTTTTT	CASSQDTGQPEKLFF
.	.	17	TRBJ2-5	TRBV4-3	TGCGCCAGCAGCCAAGCGGCCGGCGGGACAGCACGGGAGACCCAGTACTTC	CASSQAAGGTARETQYF
.	.	14	TRBJ2-3	TRBV7-3	TGTGCCAGCAGCATGTCTCAAGCTACAGATACGCAGTATTTT	CASSMSQATDTQYF
.	.	13	TRBJ2-5	TRBV7-9	TGTGCCAGCAGCTCGCAAGGGGCGCAGACCCAGTACTTC	CASSSQGAQTQYF
TRBD2	.	17	TRBJ2-1	TRBV5-1	TGCGCCAGCAGCTACGGGACTAGCGGGGGGACGGACAATGAGCAGTTCTTC	CASSYGTSGGTDNEQFF
.	.	14	TRBJ1-1	TRBV5-8	TGTGCCAGCAGCTTATATTCTCGGGTATCTGAAGCTTTCTTT	CASSLYSRVSEAFF
.	.	16	TRBJ1-6	TRBV30	TGTGCCTGGAGTGTTCCACGGAGCTCCTATAATTCACCCCTCCACTTT	CAWSVPRSSYNSPLHF
TRBD1	.	14	TRBJ2-3	TRBV27	TGTGCCAGCAGTTTCTTGGACAGGGAGGATACGCAGTATTTT	CASSFLDREDTQYF
.	.	14	TRBJ2-1	TRBV19	TGTGCCAGTAGTATGTGGGGACTGAACCTTGAGCAGTTCTTC	CASSMWGLNLEQFF
.	.	12	TRBJ2-7	TRBV5-1	TGCGCCAGCAGACTGGAGAGCTACGAGCAGTACTTC	CASRLESYEQYF
.	once	14	TRBJ1-1	TRBV14	TGTGCCAGCAGCCAAGAATGGGGCAACACTGAAGCTTTCTTT	CASSQEWGNTEAFF
.	.	14	TRBJ1-2	TRBV7-9	TGTGCCAGCAGCTTATTAGGGGTTAACTATGGCTACACCTTC	CASSLLGVNYGYTF
.	.	16	TRBJ2-5	TRBV9	TGTGCCAGCAGCGTAGCTCGGGGTTCCCTCGGGGAGACCCAGTACTTC	CASSVARGSLGETQYF
.	once	13	TRBJ1-1	TRBV5-8	TGTGCCAGCAGCTTGGTACTTACCGCTGAAGCTTTCTTT	CASSLVLTAEAFF
TRBD1	once	15	TRBJ1-2	TRBV19	TGTGCCAGTAGTATAACCGGGACAGCTAACTATGGCTACACCTTC	CASSITGTANYGYTF
TRBD1	once	16	TRBJ2-7	TRBV7-2	TGTGCCAGCAGCTTAGCCCGGACAGGGTACACCTACGAGCAGTACTTC	CASSLARTGYTYEQYF
.	.	13	TRBJ1-2	TRBV27	TGTGCCAGCAGTTTGTTCGCTACCTATGGCTACACCTTC	CASSLFATYGYTF
TRBD2	.	16	TRBJ2-1	TRBV9	TGTGCCAGCAGCCCCCGTAGCGGGAGTGTCTACAATGAGCAGTTCTTC	CASSPRSGSVYNEQFF
TRBD1	.	16	TRBJ1-1	TRBV5-4	TGTGCCAGCAGCCCGCAGACAGGGGGCATCGTCACTGAAGCTTTCTTT	CASSPQTGGIVTEAFF
.	.	15	TRBJ2-7	TRBV7-9	TGTGCCAGCAGCCCCTGGACTGGGAGCTCCTACGAGCAGTACTTC	CASSPWTGSSYEQYF
.	.	17	TRBJ2-1	TRBV19	TGTGCCAGTAGTACCCATCAGGGGGGAGTACCCTACAATGAGCAGTTCTTC	CASSTHQGGVPYNEQFF
.	.	14	TRBJ1-5	TRBV27	TGTGCCAGCAGTCCAATTGGGGGAGGTCAGCCCCAGCATTTT	CASSPIGGGQPQHF
TRBD2	.	15	TRBJ2-2	TRBV29-1	TGCAGCGTGGGCTCTAGCGGGGGAATCACCGGGGAGCTGTTTTTT	CSVGSSGGITGELFF
TRBD2	.	18	TRBJ2-3	TRBV10-2	TGCGCCAGCAGTGATCCCAACTTAGCGGGGGGGAGAACAGATACGCAGTATTTT	CASSDPNLAGGRTDTQYF
.	.	15	TRBJ2-7	TRBV19	TGTGCCAGTAGTACCTTCGCGGGAAGTACCTACGAGCAGTACTTC	CASSTFAGSTYEQYF
TRBD1	.	14	TRBJ2-1	TRBV6-4	TGTGCCAGCAGAACAGGGGCATCTAGTAGTGAGCAGTTCTTC	CASRTGASSSEQFF
.	.	17	TRBJ1-4	TRBV5-8	TGTGCCAGCAGCCGACCTGGGGGGGGCCCAACTAATGAAAAACTGTTTTTT	CASSRPGGGPTNEKLFF
TRBD1	.	17	TRBJ1-6	TRBV5-1	TGCGCCAGCAGCCAACGGACAGGGGGCTCCTATAATTCACCCCTCCACTTT	CASSQRTGGSYNSPLHF
TRBD2	.	13	TRBJ2-7	TRBV19	TGTGCCAGTACTACTAGCGGGTTGAACGAGCAGTACTTC	CASTTSGLNEQYF
TRBD1	.	16	TRBJ2-7	TRBV7-2	TGTGCCAGCAGTTTGATCTGGGGGACAGGGGGCTACGAGCAGTACTTC	CASSLIWGTGGYEQYF
TRBD1	once	14	TRBJ1-6	TRBV6-5	TGTGCCAGCAGTTACTCTGACAGGGGTTCACCCCTCCACTTT	CASSYSDRGSPLHF
.	.	14	TRBJ1-1	TRBV5-6	TGTGCCAGCAGCCGAGGGGTTGGGGGCGTTGAAGCTTTCTTT	CASSRGVGGVEAFF
TRBD1	.	18	TRBJ1-4	TRBV5-1	TGCGCCAGCAGCTTGGTTCCCTTACAGGGGACAACTAATGAAAAACTGTTTTTT	CASSLVPLQGTTNEKLFF
TRBD1	.	15	TRBJ2-3	TRBV5-1	TGCGCCAGCAGCTTACAGGGGGTGGGCACAGATACGCAGTATTTT	CASSLQGVGTDTQYF
.	.	13	TRBJ2-7	TRBV5-5	TGTGCCACTGGGGGGACAGACTCCTACGAGCAGTACTTC	CATGGTDSYEQYF
TRBD1	once	15	TRBJ1-6	TRBV9	TGTGCCAGCAGTCTTGGGACAGGCTTCAATTCACCCCTCCACTTT	CASSLGTGFNSPLHF
.	.	16	TRBJ2-3	TRBV5-4	TGTGCCAGCAGCTCCGGTGGTGCGTCTAGCACAGATACGCAGTATTTT	CASSSGGASSTDTQYF
.	.	18	TRBJ2-3	TRBV9	TGTGCCAGCAGCGTAGGGGCTAGGCGGGTGGCTAGCACAGATACGCAGTATTTT	CASSVGARRVASTDTQYF
.	.	15	TRBJ1-3	TRBV5-4	TGTGCCAGCAGCTTTGATCTTAACTCCGGAAACACCATATATTTT	CASSFDLNSGNTIYF
TRBD1	.	14	TRBJ1-3	TRBV6-4	TGTGCCAGCAGTCAAGGGGGCCATGGAAACACCATATATTTT	CASSQGGHGNTIYF
.	.	13	TRBJ2-1	TRBV10-3	TGTGCCATCCGCCTCGGACAGTACAATGAGCAGTTCTTC	CAIRLGQYNEQFF
.	few	13	TRBJ2-5	TRBV6-5	TGTGCCAGCAGTTACTCGACAGTCGAGACCCAGTACTTC	CASSYSTVETQYF
.	.	16	TRBJ2-1	TRBV7-9	TGTGCCAGCAGCCCACTTGGGGGGAGCTCCTACAATGAGCAGTTCTTC	CASSPLGGSSYNEQFF
.	.	16	TRBJ2-2	TRBV19	TGTGCCAGTAGTATTTTCGGGGGGCAAAATACCGGGGAGCTGTTTTTT	CASSIFGGQNTGELFF
TRBD1	.	16	TRBJ2-5	TRBV7-8	TGTGCCAGCAGCTTAGTAGGCAGGGGGCCTTGGGAGACCCAGTACTTC	CASSLVGRGPWETQYF
TRBD1	.	15	TRBJ2-4	TRBV14	TGTGCCAGCAGCCACTCAGGGGGTTCGAAAAACATTCAGTACTTC	CASSHSGGSKNIQYF
.	.	15	TRBJ1-2	TRBV7-9	TGTGCCAGCAGCCCCACTTTGGGAGCGTTCCATGGCTACACCTTC	CASSPTLGAFHGYTF
.	.	16	TRBJ2-7	TRBV4-1	TGCGCCAGCAGCCAAGATTCGGCACAGGTTTTTTACGAGCAGTACTTC	CASSQDSAQVFYEQYF
.	.	12	TRBJ1-2	TRBV7-9	TGTTCCAGCAGCCGGGGGGAACTTGGCTACACCTTC	CSSSRGELGYTF
TRBD2	.	13	TRBJ2-5	TRBV9	TGTGCCAGCAGCGGGACTAGAGATGAGACCCAGTACTTC	CASSGTRDETQYF
.	.	18	TRBJ2-7	TRBV18	TGTGCCAGCTCCCCAAGGCTGACTGGTCCTTCGGGTGGGTACGAGCAGTACTTC	CASSPRLTGPSGGYEQYF
TRBD2	once	18	TRBJ2-3	TRBV18	TGTGCCAGCTCACAAGTATCTGGACTAGAGATCGGAACAGATACGCAGTATTTT	CASSQVSGLEIGTDTQYF
.	.	13	TRBJ1-1	TRBV29-1	TGCAGCGTTTACAGGGAATCGGGCACTGAAGCTTTCTTT	CSVYRESGTEAFF
.	.	14	TRBJ1-2	TRBV10-3	TGTGCCATCAGTGTACAGCCGGCCAACTATGGCTACACCTTC	CAISVQPANYGYTF
.	.	13	TRBJ1-2	TRBV4-2	TGTGCCAGCAGCCAAGATCAATACAGGGGCTACACCTTC	CASSQDQYRGYTF
.	.	12	TRBJ2-7	TRBV29-1	TGCAGCGTTGGTACAGTCTCCTACGAGCAGTACTTC	CSVGTVSYEQYF
TRBD1	.	14	TRBJ1-2	TRBV5-1	TGCGCCAGCAGCCTGACAGGGTTGAACTATGGCTACACCTTC	CASSLTGLNYGYTF